These T cell receptor beta chains were read from a single sample in a study of T cells after yellow fever vaccination. TCRdb re-analysed the 5' RACE reads in MiXCR, keeping a single row per CDR3 protein. Here the sample spans about 73,000 distinct CDR3 sequences, about 7.7% being singletons. The sequences come from CD8+ T cells sorted from PBMCs, collected on the day of the yellow fever booster vaccination. These receptors all come from a young man who received the YFV17D yellow fever vaccine. The CDR3 runs from the conserved cysteine through the conserved F or W. Each record gives: J gene, V gene, D gene, clone size, CDR3 DNA, CDR3 protein. A D gene is named only where the DNA matches it firmly. The size field is filled for only some rows; it gives once, few, many or a size class.

j_gene: TRBJ2-2
v_gene: TRBV18
d_gene: TRBD2
abundance: many
CDR3nt: TGTGCCAGCGTACCGGGACTAGGCACCGGGGAGCTGTTTTTT
CDR3aa: CASVPGLGTGELFF

j_gene: TRBJ2-3
v_gene: TRBV13
d_gene: .
abundance: few
CDR3nt: TGTGCCAGCAGCTTTCGGGCAGATACGCAGTATTTT
CDR3aa: CASSFRADTQYF

j_gene: TRBJ2-5
v_gene: TRBV11-3
d_gene: TRBD2
abundance: .
CDR3nt: TGTGCCAGCAGCCTGACGGGACTATCCTTAGAGACCCAGTACTTC
CDR3aa: CASSLTGLSLETQYF

j_gene: TRBJ1-5
v_gene: TRBV27
d_gene: .
abundance: few
CDR3nt: TGTGCCAGCGGTGGACTGAGTAGCAATCAGCCCCAGCATTTT
CDR3aa: CASGGLSSNQPQHF

j_gene: TRBJ2-2
v_gene: TRBV5-1
d_gene: .
abundance: many
CDR3nt: TGCGCCAGCAGCTCGGACCCGTCCGGGGAGCTGTTTTTT
CDR3aa: CASSSDPSGELFF

j_gene: TRBJ2-1
v_gene: TRBV11-2
d_gene: .
abundance: .
CDR3nt: TGTGCCAGCCGGGGGACACAGGATGAGCAGTTCTTC
CDR3aa: CASRGTQDEQFF

j_gene: TRBJ2-7
v_gene: TRBV4-1
d_gene: .
abundance: few
CDR3nt: TGCGCCAGCAGCGAGACCCCGGGGGCCTACGAGCAGTACTTC
CDR3aa: CASSETPGAYEQYF

j_gene: TRBJ2-3
v_gene: TRBV28
d_gene: .
abundance: few
CDR3nt: TGTGCCAGCAGTGCCCCGGAGGGCCCGACAGATACGCAGTATTTT
CDR3aa: CASSAPEGPTDTQYF

j_gene: TRBJ2-1
v_gene: TRBV27
d_gene: TRBD2
abundance: .
CDR3nt: TGTGCCAGCAGTTACCTAGCGGCGTACAATGAGCAGTTCTTC
CDR3aa: CASSYLAAYNEQFF

j_gene: TRBJ1-5
v_gene: TRBV12-2
d_gene: .
abundance: .
CDR3nt: TGTGCAAGTCTTGAACGCCAGGTCGGCAATCAGCCCCAGCATTTT
CDR3aa: CASLERQVGNQPQHF

j_gene: TRBJ2-7
v_gene: TRBV7-9
d_gene: .
abundance: .
CDR3nt: TGTGCCAGCAGCCCAGGTCTCTCCGCATACGAGCAGTACTTC
CDR3aa: CASSPGLSAYEQYF

j_gene: TRBJ2-1
v_gene: TRBV27
d_gene: TRBD2
abundance: .
CDR3nt: TGTGCCAGCGGACCTTTTAGCGGGAGCTCCTACAATGAGCAGTTCTTC
CDR3aa: CASGPFSGSSYNEQFF

j_gene: TRBJ1-5
v_gene: TRBV30
d_gene: TRBD1
abundance: few
CDR3nt: TGTGCCTGGAGTACAACCGGGACAGCGGTGAACCAGCCCCAGCATTTT
CDR3aa: CAWSTTGTAVNQPQHF

j_gene: TRBJ2-7
v_gene: TRBV7-9
d_gene: TRBD1
abundance: .
CDR3nt: TGTGCCAGCAGCGCACAGGGGTTCGACGAGCAGTACTTC
CDR3aa: CASSAQGFDEQYF

j_gene: TRBJ1-1
v_gene: TRBV25-1
d_gene: TRBD1
abundance: .
CDR3nt: TGTGCCAGCAGTGACCCTTACAGGGGCACTGAAGCTTTCTTT
CDR3aa: CASSDPYRGTEAFF

j_gene: TRBJ2-1
v_gene: TRBV6-2/TRBV6-3
d_gene: TRBD2
abundance: few
CDR3nt: TGTGCCAGCAGTTACATCCTAGCGGGAGCCAATGAGCAGTTCTTC
CDR3aa: CASSYILAGANEQFF

j_gene: TRBJ2-7
v_gene: TRBV6-5
d_gene: TRBD1
abundance: .
CDR3nt: TGTGCCAGCAGTTACTTCTTCGACAGGGCGCTCGAGAACTACGAGCAGTACTTC
CDR3aa: CASSYFFDRALENYEQYF

j_gene: TRBJ2-1
v_gene: TRBV7-9
d_gene: .
abundance: few
CDR3nt: TGTGCCAGCAGCTTAAATGGCGCTGATGAGCAGTTCTTC
CDR3aa: CASSLNGADEQFF

j_gene: TRBJ2-5
v_gene: TRBV29-1
d_gene: TRBD2
abundance: many
CDR3nt: TGCAGCGTACGCGGCGGGAGGGCCTGGGAGACCCAGTACTTC
CDR3aa: CSVRGGRAWETQYF

j_gene: TRBJ2-5
v_gene: TRBV7-2
d_gene: .
abundance: few
CDR3nt: TGTGCCAGCAGCTTAATAACGGGAGTAGTCCAAGAGACCCAGTACTTC
CDR3aa: CASSLITGVVQETQYF

j_gene: TRBJ1-1
v_gene: TRBV4-3
d_gene: .
abundance: few
CDR3nt: TGCGCCAGCAGCCAAGAGCAGGGGAGGAACACTGAAGCTTTCTTT
CDR3aa: CASSQEQGRNTEAFF

j_gene: TRBJ2-1
v_gene: TRBV6-5
d_gene: TRBD2
abundance: few
CDR3nt: TGTGCCAGCAGCTCGGCTAGCGGGGCCTCTTACAATGAGCAGTTCTTC
CDR3aa: CASSSASGASYNEQFF

j_gene: TRBJ2-5
v_gene: TRBV25-1
d_gene: TRBD2
abundance: .
CDR3nt: TGTGCCAGCGGGAGCGGGGAGTGGGGAGAGACCCAGTACTTC
CDR3aa: CASGSGEWGETQYF

j_gene: TRBJ2-7
v_gene: TRBV29-1
d_gene: .
abundance: many
CDR3nt: TGCAGCGTGAAACAGGGTAGGGCCTACGAGCAGTACTTC
CDR3aa: CSVKQGRAYEQYF

j_gene: TRBJ2-3
v_gene: TRBV6-5
d_gene: TRBD2
abundance: few
CDR3nt: TGTGCCAGCAGTTACTCGCCTAGCGGGGGAGCTGGTACGCAGTATTTT
CDR3aa: CASSYSPSGGAGTQYF

j_gene: TRBJ2-7
v_gene: TRBV2
d_gene: TRBD2
abundance: few
CDR3nt: TGTGCCAGCTCAAGGAGCGGGAGTTCCTACGAGCAGTACTTC
CDR3aa: CASSRSGSSYEQYF

j_gene: TRBJ1-1
v_gene: TRBV11-2
d_gene: .
abundance: few
CDR3nt: TGTGCCACCTCGGGGGGCTTCGAGGTTGAAGCTTTCTTT
CDR3aa: CATSGGFEVEAFF

j_gene: TRBJ2-5
v_gene: TRBV5-5
d_gene: .
abundance: many
CDR3nt: TGTGCCAGCAGCTTGGTTACCCCAGTGACCCAGTACTTC
CDR3aa: CASSLVTPVTQYF

j_gene: TRBJ2-2
v_gene: TRBV3-1
d_gene: .
abundance: many
CDR3nt: TGTGCCAGCAGCCAATTAGCGGAGAACACCGGGGAGCTGTTTTTT
CDR3aa: CASSQLAENTGELFF

j_gene: TRBJ2-7
v_gene: TRBV5-1
d_gene: .
abundance: .
CDR3nt: TGCGCCAGCAGCTCGGGGGGCGCGCTCGTCGACTACGAGCAGTACTTC
CDR3aa: CASSSGGALVDYEQYF

j_gene: TRBJ2-7
v_gene: TRBV4-3
d_gene: TRBD1
abundance: many
CDR3nt: TGCGCCAGCAGCCAAGGGGGACAGGGGGGATACGAGCAGTACTTC
CDR3aa: CASSQGGQGGYEQYF

j_gene: TRBJ2-3
v_gene: TRBV6-5
d_gene: TRBD2
abundance: .
CDR3nt: TGTGCCAGCAGTTGGCTAGCGGGAGGCACAGATACGCAGTATTTT
CDR3aa: CASSWLAGGTDTQYF

j_gene: TRBJ2-1
v_gene: TRBV4-3
d_gene: .
abundance: many
CDR3nt: TGCGCCAGCAGCCCCGGGACTTTCAACAATGAGCAGTTCTTC
CDR3aa: CASSPGTFNNEQFF

j_gene: TRBJ2-3
v_gene: TRBV27
d_gene: TRBD2
abundance: many
CDR3nt: TGTGCCAGCAGTTTCCGCACTAGCGGCACAGATACGCAGTATTTT
CDR3aa: CASSFRTSGTDTQYF

j_gene: TRBJ2-1
v_gene: TRBV6-1
d_gene: TRBD2
abundance: few
CDR3nt: TGTGCCAGCAGTGGACTAGCGGGAGGTGAGCAGTTCTTC
CDR3aa: CASSGLAGGEQFF

j_gene: TRBJ2-3
v_gene: TRBV7-9
d_gene: TRBD1
abundance: few
CDR3nt: TGTGCCAGCAGCTTAGTCCACGGGACAGGGCGCACAGATACGCAGTATTTT
CDR3aa: CASSLVHGTGRTDTQYF

j_gene: TRBJ2-7
v_gene: TRBV14
d_gene: TRBD1
abundance: few
CDR3nt: TGTGCCAGCAGCCAAGGCGGGACAGGAAAACAATACGAGCAGTACTTC
CDR3aa: CASSQGGTGKQYEQYF

j_gene: TRBJ1-4
v_gene: TRBV6-1
d_gene: .
abundance: few
CDR3nt: TGTGCCAGCAGTGACCCGGGACCGCTGAATGAAAAACTGTTTTTT
CDR3aa: CASSDPGPLNEKLFF

j_gene: TRBJ2-7
v_gene: TRBV9
d_gene: TRBD1
abundance: many
CDR3nt: TGTGCCAGCAGCCCCCGGGACAGGGGGTCCTACGAGCAGTACTTC
CDR3aa: CASSPRDRGSYEQYF

j_gene: TRBJ1-3
v_gene: TRBV15
d_gene: .
abundance: .
CDR3nt: TGTGCCACCAGCAGAGAAAGTTGGCAGGGAGCTGGAAACACCATATATTTT
CDR3aa: CATSRESWQGAGNTIYF

j_gene: TRBJ2-7
v_gene: TRBV3-1
d_gene: .
abundance: few
CDR3nt: TGTGCCAGCAGCCAAGCCTTTCAGGGAGGCGAGCAGTACTTC
CDR3aa: CASSQAFQGGEQYF

j_gene: TRBJ1-6
v_gene: TRBV15
d_gene: .
abundance: few
CDR3nt: TGTGCCACTGGATTGGGTCTCAATTCACCCCTCCACTTT
CDR3aa: CATGLGLNSPLHF

j_gene: TRBJ1-1
v_gene: TRBV7-2
d_gene: .
abundance: .
CDR3nt: TGTGCCAGCAGCTTAAGAGAGTCAGTGCTATCTGAAGCTTTCTTT
CDR3aa: CASSLRESVLSEAFF

j_gene: TRBJ2-1
v_gene: TRBV7-2
d_gene: TRBD1
abundance: few
CDR3nt: TGTGCCAGCAGCACCCCGGGACAGAACTACAATGAGCAGTTCTTC
CDR3aa: CASSTPGQNYNEQFF

j_gene: TRBJ1-5
v_gene: TRBV19
d_gene: .
abundance: many
CDR3nt: TGTGCCAGTAGTGCCACGGGGAACGGCAATCAGCCCCAGCATTTT
CDR3aa: CASSATGNGNQPQHF

j_gene: TRBJ2-3
v_gene: TRBV7-9
d_gene: .
abundance: .
CDR3nt: TGTGCCAGCAGCTTAGCGGGGCCCACAGATACGCAGTATTTT
CDR3aa: CASSLAGPTDTQYF

j_gene: TRBJ2-1
v_gene: TRBV4-2
d_gene: .
abundance: few
CDR3nt: TGTGCCAGCAGCCAGTCGGGGGGCTTCTTGGGTGAGCAGTTCTTC
CDR3aa: CASSQSGGFLGEQFF

j_gene: TRBJ1-4
v_gene: TRBV20-1
d_gene: .
abundance: few
CDR3nt: TGCAGCGCCCACGATTCTTTCCAGGCAACTAATGAAAAACTGTTTTTT
CDR3aa: CSAHDSFQATNEKLFF

j_gene: TRBJ1-2
v_gene: TRBV7-2
d_gene: .
abundance: .
CDR3nt: TGTGCCAGCAGCTTAGGACCCCTCTCTGCTGGCTACACCTTC
CDR3aa: CASSLGPLSAGYTF

j_gene: TRBJ2-1
v_gene: TRBV9
d_gene: TRBD2
abundance: .
CDR3nt: TGTGCCAGCAGCGTGGGGACTAGCGGGTACAATGAGCAGTTCTTC
CDR3aa: CASSVGTSGYNEQFF

j_gene: TRBJ2-2
v_gene: TRBV6-1
d_gene: TRBD2
abundance: .
CDR3nt: TGTGCCAGCAGCCCCATAGCGGGAGTTTACACCGGGGAGCTGTTTTTT
CDR3aa: CASSPIAGVYTGELFF

j_gene: TRBJ2-7
v_gene: TRBV7-6
d_gene: .
abundance: .
CDR3nt: TGTGCCAGCAGCTTGTTTGCGGGACCGTACGAGCAGTACTTC
CDR3aa: CASSLFAGPYEQYF

j_gene: TRBJ2-1
v_gene: TRBV6-1
d_gene: TRBD2
abundance: few
CDR3nt: TGTGCCAGCTCGATCAGCGGGGGGTCCTACAATGAGCAGTTCTTC
CDR3aa: CASSISGGSYNEQFF

j_gene: TRBJ2-1
v_gene: TRBV7-8
d_gene: TRBD2
abundance: .
CDR3nt: TGTGCCAGCAGCTTAGCGTGGCTAGCGGGAGGTGTTGGCAATGAGCAGTTCTTC
CDR3aa: CASSLAWLAGGVGNEQFF

j_gene: TRBJ2-7
v_gene: TRBV6-1
d_gene: TRBD1
abundance: .
CDR3nt: TGTGCCAGCAGGGGTGGACAGGGCTCTAGCGACTACGAGCAGTACTTC
CDR3aa: CASRGGQGSSDYEQYF